Shown below are 20 T cell receptor beta chains from a single sample sequenced in a study of T-cell reconstitution after alpha-beta-depleted transplantation in children. As it was prepared, the TCRbeta library received unique molecular identifiers. In TCRdb, the PCR reads were re-called with MiXCR into one record per CDR3 protein. The sample carries roughly 340,000 distinct CDR3 sequences, roughly 16% recorded once. The source was PBMCs, mostly from graft donor cells, collected 360 days after TCRalphabeta/CD19-depleted stem cell transplant. The receptor source for this set is a male patient aged 2-9 years who had a stem cell transplant for acute lymphoblastic leukemia, so the T cells may come from the graft donor.

This clonotype was detected ten times or more. The V and J genes are TRBV28 and TRBJ1-2; D unresolved. The CDR3 is made up of 11 amino acids. In germline, CDR1 is MDHEN, CDR2 SYDVKM. V was trimmed by 5 bases and J by 3 bases, leaving 4 bases between them. Here the CDR3 reads CASSHYYGYTF. Here the CDR3 DNA reads TGTGCCAGCAGTCATTACTATGGCTACACCTTC.

This chain joins TRBV3-1 and TRBJ2-1; possibly TRBD2 for D (6 bases). V was shortened by 2 bases and J by 7 bases, with 33 bases between the two germline ends. This CDR3 has 21 residues. Germline CDR1 LGHDT, CDR2 YNNKEL (reference sequence). CDR3 loop: CASSQFTGRESAQLALNEQFF. CDR3 in DNA: TGTGCCAGCAGCCAATTTACGGGGCGGGAATCAGCGCAGTTGGCTTTAAATGAGCAGTTCTTC.

V gene TRBV4-3 combines with J gene TRBJ2-7; D may be TRBD2 (5 bases). The CDR3 has 13 amino acids. V dropped 1 base and J dropped 6 bases, with 10 bases sitting between them. Germline V gene lookup returns CDR1 LGHNA and CDR2 YSLEER. CDR3 nucleotide sequence: TGCGCCAGCAGCCAAGGTTTGCGGGCCGAGCAGTACTTC. This encodes CASSQGLRAEQYF.

CDR3 residues: CASSDFRGHEDIQYF. The CDR3 region has the DNA TGTGCCAGCAGTGATTTTAGGGGTCACGAAGACATTCAGTACTTC. The gene calls are TRBV25-1 and TRBJ2-4; a weak D match, TRBD1 (5 bases). CDR3 length equals 15 residues. The V gene lost 3 bases and the J gene lost 8 bases, with 17 bases spanning the gap. CDR1 MGHDK and CDR2 SYGVNS come from the germline V gene.

This clonotype was seen a handful of times. This rearrangement joins TRBV29-1 to TRBJ2-4; D perhaps matches TRBD2 (5 bases). This CDR3 has 12 residues. Germline V gives CDR1 SQVTM, CDR2 ANQGSEA. The germline V and J ends were trimmed by 3 bases and 6 bases, with 9 bases remaining between them. For the CDR3, the DNA is TGCAGCGTTGAGGGGAGTACAAACATTCAGTACTTC. It encodes CSVEGSTNIQYF. Supplemented by reference TRBV29-1 and TRBJ2-4, the full variable domain reads SAVISQKPSRDICQRGTSLTIQCQVDSQVTMMFWYRQQPGQSLTLIATANQGSEATYESGFVIDKFPISRPNLTFSTLTVSNMSPEDSSIYLCSVEGSTNIQYFGAGTRLSVL.

This clonotype occurred a few times. The rearrangement uses TRBV29-1 and TRBJ2-7; 12 bases are shared with TRBD2. The CDR3 runs 13 residues. The germline V gene has CDR1 SQVTM and CDR2 ANQGSEA. J gave up 4 bases and V 7 bases, and 5 bases lay outside the gene matches. CDR3 amino acids: CSAQTSGSYEQYF. Written as DNA, the CDR3 is TGCAGCGCCCAGACTAGCGGGAGTTACGAGCAGTACTTC.

This clonotype was detected ten times or more. The V and J genes are TRBV29-1 and TRBJ2-5; possible D gene TRBD2, 7 bases. The CDR3 is 13 amino acids. Germline V gives CDR1 SQVTM, CDR2 ANQGSEA. Trimming took 5 bases from V and 4 from J, leaving 14 bases between them. The CDR3 region has the DNA TGCAGCGTTCGGGGGGCGTCAGGAGAGACCCAGTACTTC. It translates to CSVRGASGETQYF.

This clonotype was counted only a few times. The chain employs TRBV28 and TRBJ2-1; the D gene is possibly TRBD2 (6 bases). Trimming cost V 6 bases and J 0 bases, with 27 bases left between them. Germline V lookup: CDR1 MDHEN, CDR2 SYDVKM. CDR3 length: 20 residues. The CDR3: CASRSFRDWFVYSSYNEQFF. For the CDR3, the DNA is TGTGCCAGCAGATCATTTCGGGACTGGTTCGTCTATAGCTCCTACAATGAGCAGTTCTTC.

This clonotype was counted between two and nine times. The chain has TRBV11-2 and TRBJ2-1; D might be TRBD1 (6 bases). In germline, CDR1 is SGHAT, CDR2 FQNNGV. The CDR3 sequence is 20 residues long. Trimming stripped 0 bases from V and 5 bases from J, with 26 bases between. The CDR3 nucleotides read TGTGCCAGCAGCTTAGAGCCCACCAGAAAAATAGGACAGATAAACAATGAGCAGTTCTTC. The encoded protein is CASSLEPTRKIGQINNEQFF.

Many counts were recorded for this clonotype. The gene calls are TRBV29-1 and TRBJ2-1; 11 bases match TRBD2. The V gene end was trimmed by 7 bases and the J gene end by 0 bases; junction bases not matched to a gene: 2. CDR1 and CDR2 (germline): SQVTM, ANQGSEA. The CDR3 runs to 14 residues. For the CDR3, the DNA is TGCAGCGGGACTAGCGGGTACTCCTACAATGAGCAGTTCTTC. As protein: CSGTSGYSYNEQFF.

This clonotype appeared a few times. The V and J genes are TRBV14 and TRBJ2-7; 10 bases map to TRBD2. With V trimmed by 0 bases and J by 8 bases, 16 bases remained unmatched. The length of the CDR3 is 18 residues. Germline V gene sequence: CDR1 SGHDN, CDR2 FVKESK. CDR3 in amino acids: CASSQDLGMWGTSAQQYF. CDR3 bases: TGTGCCAGCAGCCAAGATTTAGGGATGTGGGGGACTAGCGCCCAGCAGTACTTC.

This chain links TRBV7-9 with TRBJ2-1, with D perhaps matching TRBD1 or TRBD2 (7 bases each). V lost 4 bases, J lost 10 bases, and 11 bases lay in between. The length of the CDR3 is 12 residues. Germline CDR1 is SEHNR and CDR2 is FQNEAQ (reference sequence). For the CDR3, the DNA is TGTGCCAGCAGCTCGCAGGGGGGGGAGCAGTTCTTC. Amino acids: CASSSQGGEQFF.

This clonotype was found a few times. The V gene is TRBV2, the J gene TRBJ2-7, with D tentatively TRBD1 or TRBD2 (5 bases each). This CDR3 has 15 amino acids. Germline CDR1 is SNHLY and CDR2 is FYNNEI. Trimming took 7 bases from V and 5 from J, leaving 21 bases between them. The chain's CDR3 is CASKEWALGRDEQYF. The DNA of the CDR3 is TGTGCCAGCAAGGAGTGGGCGCTGGGACGGGACGAGCAGTACTTC.

This clonotype occurred a few times. The chain joins TRBV19 to TRBJ2-1; 13 positions agree with TRBD2. The CDR3 length is 15 residues. Germline assignment: CDR1 LNHDA and CDR2 SQIVND (reference sequence). V lost 4 bases and J lost 8; bases outside the gene matches: 5. The CDR3 loop is CASSRGLAGNDEQFF. The CDR3 nucleotides are TGTGCCAGTAGTAGGGGACTAGCGGGAAATGATGAGCAGTTCTTC.

The CDR3 protein is CASSGGVSLAEQFF. In DNA, the CDR3 is TGTGCCAGCAGTGGGGGGGTCTCTCTCGCGGAGCAGTTCTTC. The rearrangement uses TRBV2 and TRBJ2-1, with D possibly matching TRBD2 (6 bases). Per the germline V gene, CDR1 is SNHLY and CDR2 is FYNNEI. The CDR3 has 14 amino acids. Deletions cut 4 bases from V and 10 bases from J, with 17 bases between.

This sequence joins TRBV25-1 and TRBJ2-5; possible D gene TRBD2, 6 bases. CDR1 is MGHDK, CDR2 SYGVNS, per germline. V lost 5 bases, J lost 5 bases, and 21 bases lay in between. CDR3 length: 16 amino acids. This CDR3 reads CASSPNRQGGGETQYF. The CDR3 region has the DNA TGTGCCAGCAGTCCGAACCGCCAGGGTGGAGGGGAGACCCAGTACTTC. The full variable domain, with the rest looked up from reference TRBV25-1 and TRBJ2-5, is EADIYQTPRYLVIGTGKKITLECSQTMGHDKMYWYQQDPGMELHLIHYSYGVNSTEKGDLSSESTVSRIRTEHFPLTLESARPSHTSQYLCASSPNRQGGGETQYFGPGTRLLVL.

This clonotype occurred many times. The chain employs TRBV12-3 or TRBV12-4 and TRBJ2-2, with TRBD2 identical over 7 bases. J gave up 5 bases and V 6 bases, and 6 bases lay outside the gene matches. The CDR3 extends over 14 amino acids. The CDR3 region is CASRKGLNTGELFF. Written as DNA, the CDR3 is TGTGCCAGCAGAAAGGGACTAAATACCGGGGAGCTGTTTTTT.

The V and J genes are TRBV9 and TRBJ2-2, with D possibly being TRBD1 (6 bases). The CDR3 is 15 residues long. Germline V CDR1 and CDR2: SGDLS, YYNGEE. Deletions cut 2 bases from V and 5 bases from J, with 13 bases between. The CDR3 is CASSVKWGLTGELFF. CDR3 in DNA: TGTGCCAGCAGCGTCAAATGGGGGCTTACCGGGGAGCTGTTTTTT.

CDR3 sequence: CASSDGTAGTDTQYF. CDR3 coding DNA: TGCGCCAGCAGCGACGGGACAGCAGGCACAGATACGCAGTATTTT. The V and J genes are TRBV5-1 and TRBJ2-3; 7 bases align to TRBD1. J lost 1 base, V lost 4 bases, and 6 bases had no gene match. From germline, CDR1 is SGHRS and CDR2 YFSETQ. The CDR3 extends over 15 amino acids.

The chain has TRBV5-5 and TRBJ2-7, with unresolved D. Germline lookup yields CDR1 SGHKS and CDR2 YYEKEE (reference sequence). Deletions cut 3 bases from V and 0 bases from J, with 16 bases between. The CDR3 has 16 amino acids. The CDR3 protein is CASSYRRAASSYEQYF. In nucleotides, the CDR3 is TGTGCCAGCAGCTACCGTCGGGCAGCAAGCTCCTACGAGCAGTACTTC. Using reference TRBV5-5 and TRBJ2-7 for the parts outside the CDR3, the full variable domain is DAGVTQSPTHLIKTRGQQVTLRCSPISGHKSVSWYQQVLGQGPQFIFQYYEKEERGRGNFPDRFSARQFPNYSSELNVNALLLGDSALYLCASSYRRAASSYEQYFGPGTRLTVT.